This T cell receptor beta chain stems from a study of response to subunit inactivated influenza vaccine. This clonotype was detected ten times or more. The antigen remains undetermined. A single record per CDR3 protein comes from TCRdb applying MiXCR to the RT-PCR reads. Among 500,000 to 550,000 distinct CDR3 sequences listed, approximately 7.8% were seen once. V shed 6 bases, J shed 0 bases, and the junction held 11 bases outside the gene matches. The CDR3 extends over 17 amino acids. CDR1 is MDHEN and CDR2 is SYDVKM in the germline V gene. Study-level points and caveats: Authors suggested each seasonal influenza vaccination recruits few new T cells.

V is TRBV28 and J is TRBJ1-5, with 7 bases aligning to TRBD1. The sequence was obtained from a man aged 50 to 75 who received an inactivated influenza vaccine. The sequencing used PBMCs from blood, collected 23 to 25 months after vaccination. CDR3: CASSSRMRGLSNQPQHF. CDR3 bases: TGTGCCAGCAGCAGCCGCATGAGGGGGCTTAGCAATCAGCCCCAGCATTTT.